The 7 T cell receptor beta chains below come from one sample, sequenced in a study of liver allograft versus peripheral blood T cells. Study information: The study compared liver allograft T cell receptor repertoires against peripheral blood repertoires of liver transplant recipients.

TCRdb re-derived calls from the reads in MiXCR, one entry per CDR3 protein. Among 8,500 to 9,500 distinct CDR3 sequences, 20% were seen once, and the ten largest hold 4.5% to 6%. The receptors come from a human patient who had a liver transplant. Among the T cells, some may be from the graft donor.

In its sample, this clonotype was seen a few times. The chain is built from TRBV7-9 and TRBJ1-1; the match to TRBD1 covers 12 bases. Germline V gives CDR1 SEHNR, CDR2 FQNEAQ (reference sequence). The CDR3 length is 20 residues. The V segment lost 5 bases and the J segment 5 bases; nucleotides outside the gene matches: 21. The CDR3 region is CASSPSMTRGGQGAWTEAFF. As DNA, the CDR3 is TGTGCCAGCAGCCCCTCCATGACCAGAGGGGGACAGGGGGCTTGGACTGAAGCTTTCTTT.

This clonotype was observed many times. J is TRBJ2-5 and V is TRBV30, with D perhaps matching TRBD2 (6 bases). CDR1 and CDR2 (germline): GTSNPN, SVGIG (reference sequence). The CDR3 length is 16 residues. The ends were cut back, 4 bases at V and 3 bases at J, with 21 bases in the middle. The CDR3: CAWIHNRGLGEETQYF. The CDR3, as DNA: TGTGCCTGGATCCACAACCGGGGACTTGGTGAAGAGACCCAGTACTTC. Looking up the rest from reference TRBV30 and TRBJ2-5 gives the full variable domain: SQTIHQWPATLVQPVGSPLSLECTVEGTSNPNLYWYRQAAGRGLQLLFYSVGIGQISSEVPQNLSASRPQDRQFILSSKKLLLSDSGFYLCAWIHNRGLGEETQYFGPGTRLLVL.

This clonotype was seen only a few times. The chain joins TRBV30 to TRBJ2-2; TRBD1 agrees at 7 bases. This CDR3 is built from 12 residues. Unmatched junction bases numbered 5, after V lost 8 bases and J lost 5 bases. The germline CDR1 and CDR2 sequences are GTSNPN and SVGIG (reference sequence). The CDR3 sequence is CARDSQTGELFF. For the CDR3, the DNA is TGTGCCCGGGACAGCCAGACCGGGGAGCTGTTTTTT.

This clonotype was seen a few times. The rearrangement links TRBV12-3 or TRBV12-4 to TRBJ2-7; D might be TRBD1 (6 bases). Trimming shortened V by 6 bases and J by 0 bases, and 12 bases separated the two germline ends. The CDR3 extends over 14 amino acids. The CDR3 nucleotides read TGTGCCAGCAGCCCCGGGACAAACTCCTACGAGCAGTACTTC. Its translation: CASSPGTNSYEQYF.

The rearrangement uses TRBV28 and TRBJ1-5; 10 nucleotides match TRBD1. The ends lost 4 bases at V and 4 bases at J; junction bases unmatched: 7. Germline V gene data show CDR1 as MDHEN and CDR2 as SYDVKM. This CDR3 has 16 residues. The CDR3 DNA is TGTGCCAGCAGTTCGAGACAGGGGGCTTATAATCAGCCCCAGCATTTT. Its protein is CASSSRQGAYNQPQHF.

The genes are TRBV11-2 and TRBJ1-2, with D perhaps TRBD1 (5 bases). The CDR3 is 12 amino acids. The V gene's germline CDR1 is SGHAT and CDR2 FQNNGV. V lost 1 base to trimming and J lost 8 bases, with 8 bases between them. The CDR3 DNA reads as TGTGCCAGCAGCTTAGGTGAGGGGGGCTACACCTTC. It is translated as CASSLGEGGYTF.

This chain links TRBV28 with TRBJ1-4; tentatively, D is TRBD1 (5 bases). This CDR3 comprises 12 residues. Trimming cost V 5 bases and J 8 bases, with 9 bases left between them. Germline CDR1 and CDR2: MDHEN and SYDVKM. The CDR3 DNA sequence: TGTGCCAGCAGTCTCAGGGCCGAAAAACTGTTTTTT. Protein sequence: CASSLRAEKLFF. Full variable domain (rest looked up from reference TRBV28 and TRBJ1-4): DVKVTQSSRYLVKRTGEKVFLECVQDMDHENMFWYRQDPGLGLRLIYFSYDVKMKEKGDIPEGYSVSREKKERFSLILESASTNQTSMYLCASSLRAEKLFFGSGTQLSVL.